The 16 T cell receptor beta chains presented below share a single source sample, sequenced in a study of OX40 agonist ivuxolimab in advanced cancers. Assay used: immunoSEQ multiplex PCR; TCRdb lists only in-frame clones, some missing. Counted here are 68,000 or so clones, around nine tenths occurring once; the ten biggest clones make up 2% to 2.5%. The source material was CD4+ or CD8+ T cells sorted from blood, sampled in a trial of the OX40 agonist ivuxolimab. These receptors all stem from an adult with an advanced solid tumor such as melanoma, head and neck, liver or kidney cancer.

The chain links TRBV6-5 to TRBJ1-1, with D tentatively TRBD1 (6 bases). V lost 7 bases and J lost 1, with 16 bases in between. The CDR3 length is 15 residues. CDR1 and CDR2 (germline): MNHEY, SVGAGI. CDR3 nucleotide sequence: TGTGCCAGCATGAGGGGAGGGGGAAGGAACACTGAAGCTTTCTTT. Its translation is CASMRGGGRNTEAFF.

The J gene is TRBJ2-7, the V gene TRBV7-2; 9 bases align to TRBD2. CDR1 SGHTA and CDR2 FQGNSA come from the germline V gene. The CDR3 runs to 14 residues. Trimming at V came to 5 bases and at J to 6 bases, leaving 8 bases not matched to a gene. The CDR3 loop is CASSPSGLAGEQYF. The CDR3 coding sequence is TGTGCCAGCAGCCCTTCGGGACTAGCCGGCGAGCAGTACTTC.

The V call is TRBV9, the J call TRBJ2-1, with D tentatively TRBD1 (5 bases). Germline values: CDR1 SGDLS, CDR2 YYNGEE. The CDR3 is 14 amino acids. V shed 3 bases and J shed 5 bases, with 12 bases lying between them. The chain's CDR3 is CASSADTVNNEQFF. The CDR3 coding sequence is TGTGCCAGCAGCGCGGACACAGTAAACAATGAGCAGTTCTTC.

For this clone: Germline and junction disagree at one end, which may indicate a read error. V and J are TRBV15 and TRBJ1-2, with a tentative D call TRBD1 (5 bases). This CDR3 has 13 amino acids. Germline V gene data show CDR1 as LNHNV and CDR2 as YYDKDF (reference sequence). The CDR3 DNA follows: TGTGCCACCAGCAGAGATCGAGGGGTCGGCTGCACCTTC. Translating gives CATSRDRGVGCTF.

This clone has just one count. This sequence joins TRBV28 and TRBJ2-7; 12 positions agree with TRBD1. The CDR3 consists of 14 residues. V shed 4 bases, J shed 5 bases, and the junction held 3 bases outside the gene matches. Germline CDR1 MDHEN, CDR2 SYDVKM. DNA of the CDR3: TGTGCCAGCAGTTCGGGACAGGGGGCCGACGAGCAGTACTTC. Protein: CASSSGQGADEQYF. The full variable domain, with the rest looked up from reference TRBV28 and TRBJ2-7, is DVKVTQSSRYLVKRTGEKVFLECVQDMDHENMFWYRQDPGLGLRLIYFSYDVKMKEKGDIPEGYSVSREKKERFSLILESASTNQTSMYLCASSSGQGADEQYFGPGTRLTVT.

The chain carries TRBV7-2 and TRBJ2-5, with 7 bases lining up with TRBD1. Germline CDR1 is SGHTA and CDR2 is FQGNSA. The CDR3 is 16 amino acids. The V and J ends lost 1 base and 4 bases, in that order; junction bases with no gene match: 9. The chain's CDR3 is CASSLVGQGVGETQYF. In DNA, the CDR3 is TGTGCCAGCAGCTTAGTTGGGCAGGGGGTGGGAGAGACCCAGTACTTC.

This chain connects TRBV19 to TRBJ2-5, with TRBD1 as a possible D gene (6 bases). Trimming left V 1 base short and J 5 bases short, with 17 bases between. This CDR3 has 16 amino acids. Germline V lookup: CDR1 LNHDA, CDR2 SQIVND (reference sequence). DNA for the CDR3: TGTGCCAGTAGTATAGTTCCGGGACAAAGAGTGGAGACCCAGTACTTC. As protein: CASSIVPGQRVETQYF.

This chain connects TRBV30 to TRBJ2-1, with 11 positions matching TRBD2. The germline CDR1 and CDR2 sequences are GTSNPN and SVGIG (reference sequence). With V trimmed by 3 bases and J by 1 base, 5 bases remained unmatched. This CDR3 has 16 residues. CDR3 amino acids: CAWSPGLAESYNEQFF. CDR3 nucleotide sequence: TGTGCCTGGAGCCCGGGACTAGCGGAGTCCTACAATGAGCAGTTCTTC. Complete variable domain (other parts from reference TRBV30 and TRBJ2-1): SQTIHQWPATLVQPVGSPLSLECTVEGTSNPNLYWYRQAAGRGLQLLFYSVGIGQISSEVPQNLSASRPQDRQFILSSKKLLLSDSGFYLCAWSPGLAESYNEQFFGPGTRLTVL.

The chain recombines TRBV5-1 with TRBJ1-5, with D hard to call. The CDR3 has 15 residues. Germline V gene sequence: CDR1 SGHRS, CDR2 YFSETQ. Trimming took 5 bases from V and 4 from J, leaving 16 bases between them. Written as DNA, the CDR3 is TGCGCCAGCAGTCTCACGGGTAATCGTAATCAGCCCCAGCATTTT. Its protein product is CASSLTGNRNQPQHF.

The sample holds a few counts of this clone. In DNA, the CDR3 is TGTGCCAGCAGCCCGGGGGCTTCGAACTATGGCTACACCTTC. Translated, it gives CASSPGASNYGYTF. V gene TRBV7-3 combines with J gene TRBJ1-2, with D tentatively TRBD1 (6 bases). V lost 5 bases, J lost 2 bases, and 12 bases lay in between. The CDR3 length is 14 residues. Per germline, CDR1 SGHTA and CDR2 FQGTGA.

This clone is a singleton in its sample. This chain joins TRBV18 and TRBJ2-1, with D perhaps matching TRBD2 (7 bases). The CDR3 covers 13 residues. Germline lookup yields CDR1 KGHSH and CDR2 LQKENI. Trimming removed 6 bases at V and 6 bases at J, with 12 bases between. The DNA for the CDR3 is TGTGCCAGCTCCCACAGGGAGGGCAATGAGCAGTTCTTC. The encoded protein is CASSHREGNEQFF. The complete variable domain, with remaining parts taken from reference TRBV18 and TRBJ2-1, reads NAGVMQNPRHLVRRRGQEARLRCSPMKGHSHVYWYRQLPEEGLKFMVYLQKENIIDESGMPKERFSAEFPKEGPSILRIQQVVRGDSAAYFCASSHREGNEQFFGPGTRLTVL.

The CDR3 loop reads CASSLGGGRGELFF. The CDR3, as DNA: TGTGCCAGCAGTTTAGGGGGAGGGAGGGGGGAGCTGTTTTTT. The genes are TRBV28 and TRBJ2-2; 7 positions match TRBD2. The V gene's germline CDR1 is MDHEN and CDR2 SYDVKM. This CDR3 comprises 14 residues. The V segment lost 2 bases and the J segment 8 bases; nucleotides outside the gene matches: 5.

The chain joins TRBV18 to TRBJ1-1; a possible D gene is TRBD1 (6 bases). Germline lookup yields CDR1 KGHSH and CDR2 LQKENI. V lost 7 bases, J lost 3 bases, and 18 bases lay in between. The CDR3 sequence is 15 residues long. The CDR3 region has the DNA TGTGCCAGCTTCCCCACTAGACAGGCTTACACTGAAGCTTTCTTT. It is translated as CASFPTRQAYTEAFF.

The chain recombines TRBV4-2 with TRBJ1-5; TRBD1 might be the D (5 bases). The V gene lost 0 bases and the J gene lost 10 bases, with 16 bases spanning the gap. The CDR3 length is 15 residues. The V gene's germline CDR1 is LGHNA and CDR2 YNFKEQ. CDR3 sequence reads: CASSQDSGGNRPQHF. The DNA for the CDR3 is TGTGCCAGCAGCCAAGATAGCGGGGGGAATCGCCCCCAGCATTTT.

The chain has TRBV6-6 and TRBJ1-5, with a possible D match to TRBD1 (5 bases). The germline V gene has CDR1 MNHNY and CDR2 SVGAGI (reference sequence). V shed 6 bases and J shed 7 bases, with 22 bases lying between them. There are 16 residues in the CDR3. The CDR3 region has the DNA TGTGCCAGCAGGGGCCGAGTTACGGGGGAAGGCCAGCCCCAGCATTTT. Its translation: CASRGRVTGEGQPQHF.

This clone was counted between two and nine times. The chain couples TRBV27 to TRBJ1-1, with 7 bases aligning to TRBD1. The CDR3 sequence is 13 residues long. V was pared by 3 bases and J by 10 bases, with 8 bases of the junction left unmatched. CDR1 MNHEY and CDR2 SMNVEV come from the germline V gene (reference sequence). The CDR3 protein is CASSFGEGARAFF. For the CDR3, the DNA is TGTGCCAGCAGTTTTGGTGAGGGGGCAAGAGCTTTCTTT.